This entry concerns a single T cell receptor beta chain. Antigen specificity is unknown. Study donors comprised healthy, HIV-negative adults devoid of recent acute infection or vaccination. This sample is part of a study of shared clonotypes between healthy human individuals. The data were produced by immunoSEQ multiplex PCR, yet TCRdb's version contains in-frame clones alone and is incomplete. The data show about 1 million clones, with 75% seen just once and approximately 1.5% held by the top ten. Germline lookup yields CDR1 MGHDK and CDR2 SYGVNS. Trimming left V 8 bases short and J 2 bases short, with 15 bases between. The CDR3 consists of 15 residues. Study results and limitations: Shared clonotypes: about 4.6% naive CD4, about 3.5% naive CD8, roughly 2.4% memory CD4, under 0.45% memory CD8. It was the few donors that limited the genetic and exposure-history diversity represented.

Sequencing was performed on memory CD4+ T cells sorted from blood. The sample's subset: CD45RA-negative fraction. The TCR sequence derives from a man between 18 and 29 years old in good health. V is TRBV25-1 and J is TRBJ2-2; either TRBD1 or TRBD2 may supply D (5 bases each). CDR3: CASGGSRINTGELFF. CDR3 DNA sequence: TGTGCCAGCGGGGGAAGCCGGATCAACACCGGGGAGCTGTTTTTT. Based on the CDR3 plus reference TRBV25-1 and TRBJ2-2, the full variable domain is EADIYQTPRYLVIGTGKKITLECSQTMGHDKMYWYQQDPGMELHLIHYSYGVNSTEKGDLSSESTVSRIRTEHFPLTLESARPSHTSQYLCASGGSRINTGELFFGEGSRLTVL.